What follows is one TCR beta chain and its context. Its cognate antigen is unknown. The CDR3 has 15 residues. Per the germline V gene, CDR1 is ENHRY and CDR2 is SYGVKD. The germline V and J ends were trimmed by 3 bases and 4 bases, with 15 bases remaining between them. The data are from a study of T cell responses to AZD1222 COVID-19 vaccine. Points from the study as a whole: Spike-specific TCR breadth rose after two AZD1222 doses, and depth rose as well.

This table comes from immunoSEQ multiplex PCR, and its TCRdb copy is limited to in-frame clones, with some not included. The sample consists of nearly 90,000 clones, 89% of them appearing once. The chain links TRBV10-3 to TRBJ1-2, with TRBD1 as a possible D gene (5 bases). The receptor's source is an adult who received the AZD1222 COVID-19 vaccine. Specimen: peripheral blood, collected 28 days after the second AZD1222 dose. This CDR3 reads CAISESQGILYGYTF. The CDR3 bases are TGTGCCATCAGTGAATCGCAGGGCATCCTCTATGGCTACACCTTC.